These T cell receptor beta chains were read from a single sample in a study of blood T cell repertoires in COVID-19. Here immunoSEQ multiplex PCR was the method, and the copy in TCRdb shows in-frame clones only, minus some. The sample lists approximately 330,000 clones, 85% to 90% occurring once. Sequenced: peripheral blood. All receptors derive from a woman aged 50 to 65 with active or convalescent COVID-19. Each CDR3 is given with its conserved first and last residue. A D gene is named only where the DNA matches it firmly. Rows may omit the clone size; those that give it use once, few, many or a size class.

D: TRBD1
J: TRBJ2-1
size: .
V: TRBV27
CDR3: CASSPRGRGKSYNEQFF
DNA: TGTGCCAGCAGTCCCCGGGGCAGGGGGAAATCCTACAATGAGCAGTTCTTC

D: TRBD2
J: TRBJ2-3
size: .
V: TRBV4-1
CDR3: CASSQDVSGRYDTQYF
DNA: TGCGCCAGCAGCCAAGATGTCAGCGGGAGGTACGATACGCAGTATTTT

D: .
J: TRBJ2-7
size: .
V: TRBV5-1
CDR3: CASSLTGTLSYEQYF
DNA: TGCGCCAGCAGCTTGACCGGGACACTCTCCTACGAGCAGTACTTC

D: .
J: TRBJ1-1
size: .
V: TRBV15
CDR3: CATSRARGQRNTEAFF
DNA: TGTGCCACCAGCAGAGCTAGAGGACAAAGGAACACTGAAGCTTTCTTT

D: .
J: TRBJ1-1
size: .
V: TRBV18
CDR3: CASSSTRDGTEAFF
DNA: TGTGCCAGCTCATCCACGAGGGATGGCACTGAAGCTTTCTTT

D: .
J: TRBJ2-7
size: .
V: TRBV21-1
CDR3: CASSKLGTGKPSYEQYF
DNA: TGTGCCAGCAGCAAACTTGGAACAGGGAAACCATCCTACGAGCAGTACTTC

D: TRBD1
J: TRBJ1-1
size: .
V: TRBV4-3
CDR3: CASSLGQGVNTEAFF
DNA: TGCGCCAGCAGCCTGGGCCAGGGGGTTAACACTGAAGCTTTCTTT

D: .
J: TRBJ2-7
size: .
V: TRBV4-1
CDR3: CASSPLGGGWQYEQYF
DNA: TGCGCCAGCAGCCCGCTCGGAGGAGGGTGGCAGTACGAGCAGTACTTC

D: .
J: TRBJ2-1
size: .
V: TRBV19
CDR3: CASSIDGFYNEQFF
DNA: TGTGCCAGTAGTATTGACGGGTTTTACAATGAGCAGTTCTTC

D: .
J: TRBJ2-3
size: .
V: TRBV27
CDR3: CASSGHTDTQYF
DNA: TGTGCCAGCAGTGGCCACACAGATACGCAGTATTTT

D: .
J: TRBJ2-5
size: .
V: TRBV6-2/TRBV6-3
CDR3: CASSYERQAGKETQYF
DNA: TGTGCCAGCAGTTACGAGCGCCAGGCAGGGAAAGAGACCCAGTACTTC

D: TRBD2
J: TRBJ2-3
size: .
V: TRBV4-1
CDR3: CASSLPAGGRTDTQYF
DNA: TGCGCCAGCAGCCTCCCAGCGGGAGGAAGGACAGATACGCAGTATTTT

D: TRBD2
J: TRBJ2-1
size: .
V: TRBV5-1
CDR3: CASSWTSGGANEQFF
DNA: TGCGCCAGCAGCTGGACTAGCGGGGGGGCGAATGAGCAGTTCTTC

D: TRBD1
J: TRBJ1-2
size: .
V: TRBV6-5
CDR3: CASIIQGINYGYTF
DNA: TGTGCCAGCATTATACAGGGGATTAACTATGGCTACACCTTC

D: .
J: TRBJ2-7
size: .
V: TRBV5-4
CDR3: CASSLVGGDEQYF
DNA: TGTGCCAGCAGCTTGGTTGGCGGGGACGAGCAGTACTTC

D: .
J: TRBJ2-2
size: .
V: TRBV7-9
CDR3: CASSPEGTGELFF
DNA: TGTGCCAGCAGCCCCGAGGGCACCGGGGAGCTGTTTTTT

D: .
J: TRBJ1-5
size: .
V: TRBV30
CDR3: CAWSDGNQPQHF
DNA: TGTGCCTGGAGTGACGGGAATCAGCCCCAGCATTTT

D: TRBD1
J: TRBJ1-2
size: .
V: TRBV19
CDR3: CASRQGASGYTF
DNA: TGTGCCAGCCGACAGGGGGCAAGTGGCTACACCTTC

D: TRBD2
J: TRBJ2-7
size: .
V: TRBV7-2
CDR3: CASSRNSGGALPYEQYF
DNA: TGTGCCAGCAGCCGTAATAGCGGGGGGGCCCTTCCCTACGAGCAGTACTTC

D: TRBD1
J: TRBJ2-1
size: .
V: TRBV5-1
CDR3: CASSSDGRGLDEQFF
DNA: TGCGCCAGCAGCTCGGATGGCAGGGGGCTGGATGAGCAGTTCTTC

D: TRBD1
J: TRBJ1-5
size: .
V: TRBV24-1
CDR3: CATSDSRQGASNQPQHF
DNA: TGTGCCACCAGTGATTCTAGACAGGGGGCTAGCAATCAGCCCCAGCATTTT

D: TRBD2
J: TRBJ2-7
size: .
V: TRBV28
CDR3: CASSTTPGGAYEQYF
DNA: TGTGCCAGCAGTACTACCCCGGGGGGTGCTTACGAGCAGTACTTC

D: .
J: TRBJ1-1
size: .
V: TRBV4-3
CDR3: CASSQGSGTRNTEAFF
DNA: TGCGCCAGCAGCCAAGGCTCCGGGACAAGGAACACTGAAGCTTTCTTT

D: TRBD2
J: TRBJ2-3
size: once
V: TRBV18
CDR3: CASSPAGGSTDTQYF
DNA: TGTGCCAGCTCACCCGCGGGGGGGTCGACAGATACGCAGTATTTT

D: .
J: TRBJ2-7
size: .
V: TRBV29-1
CDR3: CSAFQGRSSYEQYF
DNA: TGCAGCGCTTTTCAGGGTAGATCCTCCTACGAGCAGTACTTC

D: TRBD2
J: TRBJ2-1
size: .
V: TRBV15
CDR3: CATSSLAGGYNEQFF
DNA: TGTGCCACCAGCAGTTTAGCGGGAGGTTACAATGAGCAGTTCTTC

D: .
J: TRBJ2-1
size: .
V: TRBV24-1
CDR3: CATSGLRADSYNEQFF
DNA: TGTGCCACCAGTGGTCTTAGAGCGGACTCCTACAATGAGCAGTTCTTC

D: TRBD1
J: TRBJ1-1
size: once
V: TRBV4-3
CDR3: CASSQDWTGSKYTEAFF
DNA: TGCGCCAGCAGCCAAGATTGGACAGGGAGCAAGTACACTGAAGCTTTCTTT

D: TRBD2
J: TRBJ2-1
size: .
V: TRBV19
CDR3: CASSRNLAGGPYNEQFF
DNA: TGTGCCAGTAGTAGAAATCTAGCGGGGGGGCCGTACAATGAGCAGTTCTTC

D: .
J: TRBJ1-5
size: once
V: TRBV6-1
CDR3: CASSEVRVGQPQHF
DNA: TGTGCCAGCAGTGAAGTTCGTGTGGGCCAGCCCCAGCATTTT

D: TRBD2
J: TRBJ2-7
size: few
V: TRBV3-1/TRBV3-2
CDR3: CASSLTSGGSYEQYF
DNA: TGTGCCAGCAGCCTGACTAGCGGGGGCTCCTACGAGCAGTACTTC

D: .
J: TRBJ2-1
size: .
V: TRBV30
CDR3: CAWSVLGGASNNEQFF
DNA: TGTGCCTGGAGTGTACTAGGGGGAGCGAGTAACAATGAGCAGTTCTTC

D: TRBD1
J: TRBJ2-5
size: once
V: TRBV30
CDR3: CAWTPGQGFQETQYF
DNA: TGTGCCTGGACCCCGGGACAGGGCTTTCAAGAGACCCAGTACTTC

D: TRBD1
J: TRBJ1-2
size: .
V: TRBV5-6
CDR3: CASEGAGGYTF
DNA: TGTGCCAGCGAGGGGGCTGGTGGCTACACCTTC

D: .
J: TRBJ1-2
size: .
V: TRBV7-8
CDR3: CASSTDRNYGYTF
DNA: TGTGCCAGCAGCACGGACAGAAACTATGGCTACACCTTC

D: .
J: TRBJ1-6
size: .
V: TRBV27
CDR3: CASSSGVRGRGNSPLHF
DNA: TGTGCCAGCAGTTCCGGAGTCCGGGGCCGGGGGAATTCACCCCTCCACTTT

D: .
J: TRBJ2-2
size: .
V: TRBV7-3
CDR3: CASSLYLGGTGELFF
DNA: TGTGCCAGCAGCTTATATCTAGGGGGCACCGGGGAGCTGTTTTTT

D: TRBD1
J: TRBJ1-2
size: .
V: TRBV7-2
CDR3: CASSSPGGQGGYTF
DNA: TGTGCCAGCAGCTCCCCAGGGGGCCAGGGTGGCTACACCTTC

D: .
J: TRBJ2-6
size: .
V: TRBV5-1
CDR3: CASSLGTVASGANVLTF
DNA: TGCGCCAGCAGCTTGGGGACAGTGGCCTCTGGGGCCAACGTCCTGACTTTC

D: .
J: TRBJ2-3
size: .
V: TRBV2
CDR3: CASRPAVGGNPDTQYF
DNA: TGTGCCAGCAGACCGGCTGTAGGGGGAAACCCAGATACGCAGTATTTT

D: TRBD1
J: TRBJ1-1
size: .
V: TRBV18
CDR3: CASSPTGQAMNTEAFF
DNA: TGTGCCAGCTCACCTACGGGACAGGCCATGAACACTGAAGCTTTCTTT

D: TRBD2
J: TRBJ2-2
size: .
V: TRBV29-1
CDR3: CSVDSREGKGRTGELFF
DNA: TGCAGCGTTGACTCGAGGGAGGGAAAGGGGAGGACCGGGGAGCTGTTTTTT

D: TRBD1
J: TRBJ1-4
size: .
V: TRBV5-4
CDR3: CASSSGGSTNEKLFF
DNA: TGTGCCAGCAGCTCAGGGGGCTCAACTAATGAAAAACTGTTTTTT

D: TRBD1
J: TRBJ2-4
size: .
V: TRBV18
CDR3: CASSPQQDRGLSGDIQYF
DNA: TGTGCCAGCTCACCCCAACAGGACAGGGGGCTATCTGGGGACATTCAGTACTTC

D: .
J: TRBJ2-3
size: .
V: TRBV19
CDR3: CASSGADTQYF
DNA: TGTGCTTCGAGCGGAGCAGATACGCAGTATTTT

D: .
J: TRBJ2-2
size: .
V: TRBV7-2
CDR3: CASSLEGTNTGELFF
DNA: TGTGCCAGCAGCTTAGAGGGGACTAACACCGGGGAGCTGTTTTTT

D: TRBD1
J: TRBJ1-2
size: once
V: TRBV18
CDR3: CASSGQGAANYGYTF
DNA: TGTGCCAGCTCAGGACAGGGGGCGGCTAACTATGGCTACACCTTC

D: TRBD2
J: TRBJ2-7
size: .
V: TRBV28
CDR3: CASSRPSGIAYEQYF
DNA: TGTGCCAGCAGTAGGCCTAGCGGAATTGCCTACGAGCAGTACTTC

D: .
J: TRBJ1-2
size: .
V: TRBV30
CDR3: CAWSTGRRSYYGYTF
DNA: TGTGCCTGGAGTACAGGACGGAGATCATACTATGGCTACACCTTC

D: TRBD2
J: TRBJ2-4
size: .
V: TRBV14
CDR3: CASSQAGLAANIQYF
DNA: TGTGCCAGCAGCCAAGCGGGACTAGCGGCGAACATTCAGTACTTC